The source of this T cell receptor beta chain is a study of T cell responses to AZD1222 COVID-19 vaccine. Findings and limits, study-wide: It was only six AZD1222 recipients who were seropositive at baseline. It should be noted that donors were predominantly white British and more often female, and clonal diversity was possibly underestimated. With two AZD1222 doses given, Spike-specific TCR breadth and depth both rose.

Profiled with immunoSEQ multiplex PCR; TCRdb holds only in-frame clones, not every one. The data show approximately 190,000 clones, more than 80% seen once. A word on this clone: Its antigen is still unknown.

Germline CDR1 and CDR2: SGHAT and FQNNGV. V lost 2 bases to trimming and J lost 3 bases, with 9 bases between them. This CDR3 comprises 14 residues. The sample was peripheral blood, taken 28 days after the second dose of the MenACWY control vaccine. The clonotype originates from an adult who received the MenACWY meningococcal vaccine as a control. This rearrangement joins TRBV11-2 to TRBJ2-3; D ambiguous. CDR3 coding DNA: TGTGCCAGCAGCTTATTGGTTCAGACAGATACGCAGTATTTT. It encodes CASSLLVQTDTQYF.